Listed below are T cell receptor beta chains from one sample, sequenced in a study of shared clonotypes between healthy human individuals. Libraries were prepared by immunoSEQ multiplex PCR; TCRdb keeps only in-frame clonotypes and omits some of them. The sample comprises about 2.4 million clones, 90% to 95% of which are singletons, and over 0.12% rests with the top ten. Sequencing used naive CD4+ T cells sorted from blood. The receptor set was obtained from a young man in good health. Each CDR3 is given with its conserved first and last residue. D genes are given only for firm matches. Clone size, where shown, is once, few, many, or a class for clones that have expanded.

abundance,j_gene,d_gene,v_gene,CDR3nt,CDR3aa
-,TRBJ2-3,-,TRBV27,TGTGCCAGCAGTTTACACCTCGTGCAGGCTAGCACAGATACGCAGTATTTT,CASSLHLVQASTDTQYF
-,TRBJ2-6,-,TRBV5-8,TGTGCCAGCAGCCTCGGGACGTCGATCTCTGGGGCCAACGTCCTGACTTTC,CASSLGTSISGANVLTF
few,TRBJ2-1,-,TRBV18,TGTGCCAGCTCACCGGGGCCTGAGCAGTTCTTC,CASSPGPEQFF
-,TRBJ2-2,-,TRBV19,TGTGCCAGTAGCACCGGACGGTACAAGAACACCGGGGAGCTGTTTTTT,CASSTGRYKNTGELFF
-,TRBJ2-7,TRBD2,TRBV10-1,TGCGCCAGCAGTGAGCAGGCGGGGGGGTACGAGCAGTACTTC,CASSEQAGGYEQYF
-,TRBJ1-5,-,TRBV4-1,TGCGCCAGCAGCCAAGTGCTCAGGGAGGCCCAGCATTTT,CASSQVLREAQHF
-,TRBJ2-5,TRBD2,TRBV28,TGTGCCAGCAGTTCGAGACTAGCGAAGACCCAGTACTTC,CASSSRLAKTQYF
-,TRBJ2-3,-,TRBV30,TGTGCCTGGAGTGTACTAAGCGGGACAGATACGCAGTATTTT,CAWSVLSGTDTQYF
-,TRBJ2-7,-,TRBV5-1,TGCGCCAGCAGGAGGGCAGACAGCTCCTACGAGCAGTACTTC,CASRRADSSYEQYF
-,TRBJ2-3,-,TRBV19,TGTGCCAGTAGTACGGGTGGGAACACAGATACGCAGTATTTT,CASSTGGNTDTQYF
-,TRBJ2-3,TRBD2,TRBV11-3,TGTGCCAGCAGCCCCGGACTAGCGGGGGCCACAGATACGCAGTATTTT,CASSPGLAGATDTQYF
-,TRBJ1-5,-,TRBV6-4,TGTGCCAGCAGTGAGGACACAAGTCAGCCCCAGCATTTT,CASSEDTSQPQHF
once,TRBJ2-1,TRBD1,TRBV11-2,TGTGCCAGCAGCCTAACAGGGGGGTTGGGGAATGAGCAGTTCTTC,CASSLTGGLGNEQFF
-,TRBJ2-1,-,TRBV19,TGTGCCAGTAGCACCGGGACCTCAAAGGTCAATGAGCAGTTCTTC,CASSTGTSKVNEQFF
-,TRBJ1-3,-,TRBV28,TGTGCCAGCAGTCCCCCGAAGGGAAACACCATATATTTT,CASSPPKGNTIYF
-,TRBJ2-6,TRBD1,TRBV4-1,TGCGCCAGCAGCCTCGACAGGGGGCTAGGGGCCAACGTCCTGACTTTC,CASSLDRGLGANVLTF
-,TRBJ1-1,TRBD1,TRBV18,TGTGCCAGCTCACGAGCCGGGACAGGGTTCTCGGTGCCGCTTGACACTGAAGCTTTCTTT,CASSRAGTGFSVPLDTEAFF
-,TRBJ2-3,TRBD2,TRBV18,TGTGCCAGCTCCCCAAGGGGAGCGGGGCTCATTTTT,CASSPRGAGLIF
once,TRBJ2-3,TRBD2,TRBV6-4,TGTGCCAGCAGTGAGACTAGCGGGGGGGCCATAGATACGCAGTATTTT,CASSETSGGAIDTQYF
-,TRBJ2-2,TRBD1,TRBV23-1,TGCGCCACTAGGACAGGCCATAACACCGGGGAGCTGTTTTTT,CATRTGHNTGELFF
-,TRBJ2-3,-,TRBV2,TGTGCCAGCAGGGTCGGAAGCACAGATACGCAGTATTTT,CASRVGSTDTQYF
-,TRBJ2-7,-,TRBV18,TGTGCCAGCTCACGGACCCGGGACAAGGGAGTAGGTGAGCAGTACTTC,CASSRTRDKGVGEQYF
-,TRBJ2-7,TRBD2,TRBV7-2,TGTGCCAGCAGCTTAGCCGACCTAGCGGGAGCTGAGCAGTACTTC,CASSLADLAGAEQYF
-,TRBJ1-2,-,TRBV7-8,TGTGCCAGCAGCACCTATGACAGCGGCTATGGCTACACCTTC,CASSTYDSGYGYTF
-,TRBJ2-7,TRBD2,TRBV6-5,TGTGCCAGCAGCGCGGGGACTAGCTTCCCCCACGAGCAGTACTTC,CASSAGTSFPHEQYF
-,TRBJ2-7,-,TRBV5-6,TGTGCCAGCAGAGGGGACATCTCCTACGAGCAGTACTTC,CASRGDISYEQYF
-,TRBJ2-1,TRBD2,TRBV2,TGTGCCAGCAGGCCCACTAGCGGGGGGTCCAATGAGCAGTTCTTC,CASRPTSGGSNEQFF
-,TRBJ1-1,-,TRBV5-1,TGCGCCAGCAGCCCGGTTAGGGCGGGAAACACTGAAGCTTTCTTT,CASSPVRAGNTEAFF
-,TRBJ2-4,TRBD2,TRBV6-6,TGTGCCACATCCTCCCCCGGGGGGATTCAGTACTTC,CATSSPGGIQYF
-,TRBJ2-7,TRBD1,TRBV5-5,TGTGCCAGCAGCCGGGACAGGGGGTCCTACGAGCAGTACTTC,CASSRDRGSYEQYF
-,TRBJ2-5,-,TRBV11-2,TGTGCCAGCAGCAGGAGGACAGGCGGGGTGGAAGAGACCCAGTACTTC,CASSRRTGGVEETQYF
-,TRBJ1-2,TRBD1,TRBV14,TGTGCCAGCAGCCAAATACCGGGACAGTTGTATGGCTACACCTTC,CASSQIPGQLYGYTF
-,TRBJ2-3,TRBD2,TRBV2,TGTGCCACGGGGGGGCTTAGGTCCACAGATACGCAGTATTTT,CATGGLRSTDTQYF